The 23 T cell receptor beta chains given below trace back to one sample, sequenced in a study of PD-1 blockade in classical Hodgkin lymphoma. TCRdb's copy holds only in-frame clones and misses some; the assay was immunoSEQ multiplex PCR. The sample lists tens of thousands of clones; 90% to 95% were seen once. As for time point: cycle 4 day 1 (C4D1), after less than 7 weeks of nivolumab. Every single patient, without exception, relapsed after autologous stem cell transplantation, and brentuximab vedotin exposure varied. Here the sequenced sample was peripheral blood mononuclear cells (PBMCs), taken before the fourth cycle of nivolumab. These receptor sequences come from a human donor with classical Hodgkin lymphoma.

This clone was recorded once. CDR3 DNA: TGTGCCAGTAGTATAGGGACAGGGGACTTCTACGAGCAGTACTTC. Its protein is CASSIGTGDFYEQYF. V and J are TRBV19 and TRBJ2-5; the match to TRBD1 covers 9 bases. The J call is doubtful: the DNA matches TRBJ2-7 better. CDR3 size: 15 residues. Germline V gene sequence: CDR1 LNHDA, CDR2 SQIVND (reference sequence).

The CDR3, as DNA: TGTGCCAGTAGTTTGGCTAGCCGCGATACGCAGTATTTT. This encodes CASSLASRDTQYF. The gene calls are TRBV19 and TRBJ2-3; a weak D match, TRBD2 (5 bases). Trimming pared 5 bases from V and 6 bases from J, leaving 12 bases between. This CDR3 contains 13 residues. Germline assignment: CDR1 LNHDA and CDR2 SQIVND (reference sequence).

Turning to this clone: The junction departs from the called germline gene at one end, perhaps through a read error. This chain joins TRBV7-7 and TRBJ2-2, with no clear D. Per germline, CDR1 SSHAT and CDR2 FNYEAQ (reference sequence). The CDR3 sequence is 13 residues long. CDR3 DNA: TGTGCTAGCAGCCCAACGAGATACGGGGAGCTGTTTTTT. Protein sequence: CASSPTRYGELFF.

This clone was counted once. The CDR3 sequence: CASSVAGSEYNEQFF. The CDR3 bases are TGTGCCAGCAGCGTAGCAGGTAGCGAATACAATGAGCAGTTCTTC. V is TRBV9 and J is TRBJ2-1; maybe TRBD2 (5 bases). This CDR3 spans 15 amino acids. V was cut by 0 bases and J by 4 bases, with 11 bases left in between. Per germline, CDR1 SGDLS and CDR2 YYNGEE.

V gene TRBV27 combines with J gene TRBJ2-1; the D call may be TRBD1 or TRBD2 (5 bases each). In germline, CDR1 is MNHEY, CDR2 SMNVEV (reference sequence). Trimming stripped 5 bases from V and 6 bases from J, with 11 bases between. This CDR3 region has 13 residues. CDR3 protein: CASSPGAGNEQFF. The CDR3 DNA is TGTGCCAGCAGTCCCGGGGCCGGCAATGAGCAGTTCTTC.

V gene TRBV15 combines with J gene TRBJ2-7; D tentatively fits TRBD1 or TRBD2 (6 bases each). The CDR3 contains 16 residues. V shed 1 base and J shed 3 bases, with 16 bases lying between them. In germline, CDR1 is LNHNV, CDR2 YYDKDF (reference sequence). The CDR3, as DNA: TGTGCCACCAGCAGAGTAGGGGCACAGGGAGGCTACGAGCAGTACTTC. Its protein is CATSRVGAQGGYEQYF.

This chain connects TRBV7-2 to TRBJ1-4; no firm D call. The CDR3 is made up of 14 amino acids. Trimming shortened V by 6 bases and J by 4 bases, and 12 bases separated the two germline ends. Germline V lookup: CDR1 SGHTA, CDR2 FQGNSA. CDR3 nucleotides: TGTGCCAGCAGGGGCGGGGAGAATAATGAAAAACTGTTTTTT. As protein: CASRGGENNEKLFF.

CDR3 amino acids: CASSPGLAGLADTQYF. In DNA, the CDR3 is TGTGCCAGCTCACCGGGACTAGCGGGATTGGCGGATACGCAGTATTTT. The chain is built from TRBV18 and TRBJ2-3; TRBD2 matches 13 bases. CDR3 length equals 16 residues. Unmatched junction bases numbered 6, after V lost 3 bases and J lost 6 bases. Germline CDR1 reads KGHSH; CDR2 reads LQKENI. The full variable domain, in which reference TRBV18 and TRBJ2-3 provide the parts outside the CDR3, is NAGVMQNPRHLVRRRGQEARLRCSPMKGHSHVYWYRQLPEEGLKFMVYLQKENIIDESGMPKERFSAEFPKEGPSILRIQQVVRGDSAAYFCASSPGLAGLADTQYFGPGTRLTVL.

Within the sample, this clone is medium-sized. CDR3 in amino acids: CASQGNEKLFF. The CDR3 DNA reads TGTGCCAGCCAGGGGAATGAAAAACTGTTTTTT. The chain has TRBV10-3 and TRBJ1-4; tentatively, D is TRBD1 (6 bases). V dropped 10 bases and J dropped 5 bases, with 8 bases sitting between them. Germline lookup yields CDR1 ENHRY and CDR2 SYGVKD. This CDR3 region has 11 residues.

The V and J genes are TRBV5-4 and TRBJ2-7; 7 bases match TRBD2. There are 15 residues in the CDR3. Unmatched junction bases numbered 7, after V lost 4 bases and J lost 0 bases. Germline-derived CDR1 and CDR2 are SGHNT and YYREEE (reference sequence). The CDR3 loop is CASSPTGTTSYEQYF. The CDR3 DNA reads as TGTGCCAGCAGCCCAACCGGGACTACCTCCTACGAGCAGTACTTC.

In this sample, this clone turned up once. The V call is TRBV19, the J call TRBJ2-2; D unresolved. Trimming stripped 3 bases from V and 3 bases from J, with 11 bases between. This CDR3 region has 15 residues. The germline V gene encodes CDR1 LNHDA and CDR2 SQIVND (reference sequence). CDR3: CASSIWAVDTGELFF. In DNA form, the CDR3 reads TGTGCCAGTAGTATCTGGGCAGTCGACACCGGGGAGCTGTTTTTT.

This chain uses TRBV5-4 with TRBJ2-1; TRBD1 matches 7 bases. The CDR3 sequence is 13 residues long. Per the germline V gene, CDR1 is SGHNT and CDR2 is YYREEE (reference sequence). Trimming cost V 3 bases and J 5 bases; bases outside gene matches: 2. The chain's CDR3 is CASSWDRNNEQFF. The CDR3 DNA is TGTGCCAGCAGCTGGGACAGAAACAATGAGCAGTTCTTC.

CDR3 nucleotides: TGTGCCACCAGCAGAGTGGTGGACAGGGCCTACGAGCAGTACTTC. It specifies CATSRVVDRAYEQYF. This chain links TRBV15 with TRBJ2-7; 8 positions match TRBD1. The length of the CDR3 is 15 residues. Germline assignment: CDR1 LNHNV and CDR2 YYDKDF (reference sequence). The J segment lost 2 bases and the V segment lost 1 base, leaving 4 bases of the junction unmatched.

The chain recombines TRBV27 with TRBJ2-1; 12 nucleotides line up with TRBD2. This CDR3 is 20 amino acids long. V was pared by 5 bases and J by 5 bases, with 19 bases of the junction left unmatched. Germline-derived CDR1 and CDR2 are MNHEY and SMNVEV (reference sequence). The CDR3 region is CASSATGVRLAGGPHNEQFF. The CDR3 bases are TGTGCCAGCAGTGCGACAGGGGTAAGGCTAGCGGGAGGGCCGCACAATGAGCAGTTCTTC.

V usage is TRBV4-1 and J usage is TRBJ2-7, with a weak D call TRBD2 (6 bases). Trimming removed 3 bases from V and 3 bases from J, with 9 bases in between. CDR1 MGHRA and CDR2 YSYEKL come from the germline V gene. This CDR3 has 13 amino acids. The CDR3 nucleotides read TGCGCCAGCAGCCACCCCGGGAGCTACGAGCAGTACTTC. It encodes CASSHPGSYEQYF.

Only one count was recorded for this clone. V is TRBV6-5 and J is TRBJ2-3; 8 positions match TRBD2. The CDR3 is made up of 14 amino acids. Germline lookup yields CDR1 MNHEY and CDR2 SVGAGI. V was clipped by 5 bases and J by 8 bases; unmatched bases: 9. The CDR3: CASSTGTSPLTQYF. The CDR3 nucleotides read TGTGCCAGCAGTACCGGGACTAGTCCCCTTACGCAGTATTTT.

The chain is built from TRBV6-1 and TRBJ2-2; 7 nucleotides match TRBD2. Germline trimming cut 7 bases from V and 0 bases from J; bases unmatched to any gene: 5. This CDR3 has 15 residues. The V gene's germline CDR1 is MNHNS and CDR2 SASEGT. The CDR3 reads CASISSGTNTGELFF. In DNA, the CDR3 is TGTGCCAGCATTTCAAGCGGGACGAACACCGGGGAGCTGTTTTTT.

V and J are TRBV21-1 and TRBJ2-3; TRBD2 was called by the table and not checked on the DNA. TRBV21-1 has pseudogene status. CDR3 length: 20 residues. CDR3 coding DNA: TGTGCCAGCACCCAGCAAGAAGCGGGAGGGCCGAAAGATAGCACAGATACGCAGTATTTT. Translation: CASTQQEAGGPKDSTDTQYF.

The count of this clone is one. This rearrangement joins TRBV5-1 to TRBJ1-1; D perhaps matches TRBD1 (5 bases). The V and J ends lost 3 bases and 4 bases respectively, with 16 bases between them. Germline V gene data show CDR1 as SGHRS and CDR2 as YFSETQ. CDR3 length equals 15 residues. The CDR3 spells CASSSSGPTGTEAFF. Here the CDR3 DNA reads TGCGCCAGCAGCTCCTCGGGGCCGACGGGCACTGAAGCTTTCTTT.

The chain links TRBV7-2 to TRBJ1-6; tentative D call: TRBD1 (6 bases). Trimming pared 5 bases from V and 5 bases from J, leaving 13 bases between. CDR1 is SGHTA and CDR2 is FQGNSA in the germline V gene. This CDR3 comprises 15 residues. The CDR3 nucleotides are TGTGCCAGCAGCGGCCGGACAGCGAATAATTCACCCCTCCACTTT. Translation: CASSGRTANNSPLHF.

This clone has just one count. CDR3 nucleotide sequence: TGTGCCAGCAGCTCGGACAGGGTTGATACCTACGAGCAGTACTTC. It codes for CASSSDRVDTYEQYF. The chain couples TRBV7-8 to TRBJ2-7; TRBD1 matches 8 bases. Germline CDR1 is SGHVS and CDR2 is FQNEAQ. This CDR3 spans 15 amino acids. Trimming cost V 4 bases and J 2 bases; bases outside gene matches: 7.

V and J are TRBV7-6 and TRBJ1-4; TRBD1 is a possible D gene (5 bases). V lost 5 bases, J lost 5 bases, and 9 bases lay in between. The CDR3 is made up of 13 amino acids. From germline, CDR1 is SGHVS and CDR2 FNYEAQ. The CDR3 DNA sequence: TGTGCCAGCAGCACAAGACAGAATGAAAAACTGTTTTTT. Its translation: CASSTRQNEKLFF.

The chain couples TRBV7-9 to TRBJ2-3, with 11 positions matching TRBD2. Germline loops: CDR1 SEHNR, CDR2 FQNEAQ (reference sequence). The CDR3 loop spans 15 amino acids. With 5 bases clipped from V and 1 base from J, the junction kept 2 bases outside the gene matches. The CDR3 DNA reads as TGTGCCAGCAGCCTGACTAGCGGGGGCACAGATACGCAGTATTTT. Translation: CASSLTSGGTDTQYF.